This TCR beta chain came from a study of human T cells and chemical hapten exposure. The library attached unique molecular identifiers to individual cDNA molecules. Authors' methods: Samples ranged from roughly 23,224 to 690,600 TCRs, with a median of approximately 96,000. TCRdb re-called the 5' RACE reads through MiXCR, storing one row per CDR3 protein. These V and J calls are TCRdb output, not the study's own analysis. The profile shows 80,000 or so distinct CDR3 sequences, 15% of them singletons. The germline gives CDR1 DFQATT, CDR2 SNEGSKA (reference sequence). The CDR3 length is 16 residues. V was clipped by 0 bases and J by 0 bases; unmatched bases: 4. It was unfractionated whole blood from which total RNA was extracted.

The chain links TRBV20-1 to TRBJ2-5; 10 positions agree with TRBD2. The sequence was obtained from a female donor in good health. DNA for the CDR3: TGCAGTGCTAGAGACGGTAGCGGGGGGTACCAAGAGACCCAGTACTTC. It translates to CSARDGSGGYQETQYF.